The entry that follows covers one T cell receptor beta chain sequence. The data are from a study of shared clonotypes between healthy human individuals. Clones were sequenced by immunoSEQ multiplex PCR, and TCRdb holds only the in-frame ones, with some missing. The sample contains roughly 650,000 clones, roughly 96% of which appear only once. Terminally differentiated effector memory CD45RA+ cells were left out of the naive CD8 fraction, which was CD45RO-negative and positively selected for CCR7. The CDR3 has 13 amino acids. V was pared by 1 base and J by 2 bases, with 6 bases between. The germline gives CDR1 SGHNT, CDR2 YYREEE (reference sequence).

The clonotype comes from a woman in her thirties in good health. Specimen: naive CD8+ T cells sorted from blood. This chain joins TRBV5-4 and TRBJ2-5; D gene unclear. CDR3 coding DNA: TGTGCCAGCAGCTTGACGGCACAAGAGACCCAGTACTTC. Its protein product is CASSLTAQETQYF.